This is a list of T cell receptor beta chains from one sample in a study of blood T cells in healthy people across ages. TCRdb called the 5' RACE reads again in MiXCR, with one record for every CDR3 protein. This table holds over 500,000 distinct CDR3 sequences, around 52% found once. Sequences were obtained from blood. All receptors derive from a woman older than 75 in good health. Each CDR3 is given with its conserved first and last residue. A D gene is named only where the DNA matches it firmly. For some rows the clone size is stated as once, few or many, or as a class when expanded; others skip it.

abundance	v_gene	d_gene	j_gene	CDR3nt	CDR3aa
many	TRBV2	-	TRBJ2-5	TGTGCCAGCAGTGAAGGGGGATCCCAGTACTTC	CASSEGGSQYF
many	TRBV20-1	-	TRBJ2-1	TGCAGTGCTATGGGACCAAATTACAATGAGCAGTTCTTC	CSAMGPNYNEQFF
few	TRBV7-2	-	TRBJ2-1	TGTGCCAGCAGCTTATACAAGCGGCGGGGTATGGTTGAGCAGTTCTTC	CASSLYKRRGMVEQFF
-	TRBV6-5	TRBD1	TRBJ1-1	TGTGCCAGCAGTTACGAGACAGGGGCGGACACTGAAGCTTTCTTT	CASSYETGADTEAFF
-	TRBV5-1	TRBD1	TRBJ1-4	TGCGCCAGCAGCTTGGAGACAGGGAATGAAAAACTGTTTTTT	CASSLETGNEKLFF
once	TRBV7-2	TRBD1	TRBJ2-7	TGTGCCAGCAGCCAAAGAACCGGGACAGGGGGCTACGAGCAGTACTTC	CASSQRTGTGGYEQYF
once	TRBV29-1	-	TRBJ1-2	TGCAGCGTTGAGTCGGCCGGCTTCCCAACTTTTGGCTACACCTTC	CSVESAGFPTFGYTF
-	TRBV20-1	-	TRBJ2-3	TGCAGTGCTAGAGATCGACGGGGACGGGGCACAGATACGCAGTATTTT	CSARDRRGRGTDTQYF
few	TRBV28	-	TRBJ2-2	TGTGCCAGCAGCCCGAACCTCGGAAAGGGGAGTAGCACCGGGGAGCTGTTTTTT	CASSPNLGKGSSTGELFF
-	TRBV6-5	-	TRBJ2-3	TGTGCCAGCAGTTACGTCCAGTCCACAGATACGCAGTATTTT	CASSYVQSTDTQYF
once	TRBV12-3/TRBV12-4	-	TRBJ2-3	TGTGCCAGCAAGCCCAAGTTTGGCACAGATACGCAGTATTTT	CASKPKFGTDTQYF
few	TRBV4-3	TRBD2	TRBJ2-7	TGCGCCAGCAGCCTGACCCCGGGGAGGGTCTACGAGCAGTACTTC	CASSLTPGRVYEQYF
many	TRBV20-1	TRBD2	TRBJ2-7	TGCAGTGCTTCCCCTAGCGGGAGCGCTTCCTACGAGCAGTACTTC	CSASPSGSASYEQYF
few	TRBV2	-	TRBJ2-7	TGTGCCAGCACCGTACAGGACTCCTACGAGCAGTACTTC	CASTVQDSYEQYF
many	TRBV20-1	TRBD1	TRBJ1-6	TGCAGTGCTTGGGACAGGAATTCACCCCTCCACTTT	CSAWDRNSPLHF
many	TRBV9	TRBD2	TRBJ2-4	TGTGCCAGCAGCGTAGTCCCCAGCGGGAGAACCAAAAACATTCAGTACTTC	CASSVVPSGRTKNIQYF
-	TRBV5-6	-	TRBJ2-2	TGTGCCAGCAGCCCGCGGGCGCTCCTGAACACCGGGGAGCTGTTTTTT	CASSPRALLNTGELFF
few	TRBV29-1	TRBD2	TRBJ2-1	TGCAGCCCGGGGACTAGCGGGGGTAATGAGCAGTTCTTC	CSPGTSGGNEQFF
-	TRBV6-5	TRBD2	TRBJ2-5	TGTGCCAGCAGTTACGGCGGGAGGGCTGTAAATGAGCAGTACTTC	CASSYGGRAVNEQYF
few	TRBV20-1	-	TRBJ2-7	TGCAGTGTAAAAACGGGGAGCTACGAGCAGTACTTC	CSVKTGSYEQYF
-	TRBV12-3/TRBV12-4	TRBD1	TRBJ1-2	TGTGCCAGCAGACTCGGGACAGACGGCTACACCTTC	CASRLGTDGYTF
-	TRBV29-1	-	TRBJ1-1	TGCAGCGTTGAACAAGTTCGGACTGAGGCTTTCTTT	CSVEQVRTEAFF
many	TRBV4-2	-	TRBJ2-4	TGTGCCAGCAGCCAAGGGAGCGGAAGGTACATTCAGTACTTC	CASSQGSGRYIQYF
-	TRBV10-3	TRBD2	TRBJ2-3	TGTGCCATCAGTGAGCCGGGGGGGCCCACAGATACGCAGTATTTT	CAISEPGGPTDTQYF
few	TRBV28	-	TRBJ1-5	TGTGCCAGCAGTTTACCGAACAGCCCTCAGCCCCAGCATTTT	CASSLPNSPQPQHF
many	TRBV5-1	TRBD2	TRBJ2-1	TGCGCCAGCAGCTTGTGGTCGGGTCGCGGGAGTACCTCCCGAGCCTACAATGAGCAGTTCTTC	CASSLWSGRGSTSRAYNEQFF
few	TRBV12-3/TRBV12-4	TRBD2	TRBJ2-1	TGTGCCAGCGGCTCCCCGGGAGGCCTGAAAAATGAGCAGTTCTTC	CASGSPGGLKNEQFF
-	TRBV5-5	-	TRBJ2-3	TGTGCCAGCAGCTTGAGAGGGGACTTAGCGGATACGCAGTATTTT	CASSLRGDLADTQYF
-	TRBV7-8	TRBD2	TRBJ2-1	TGTGCCAGCAGCTTAGAACTAGCGTGGGAGCAGTTCTTC	CASSLELAWEQFF
few	TRBV5-1	-	TRBJ2-7	TGCGCCAGCAGCTTAAGACAGACCTACGAGCAGTACTTC	CASSLRQTYEQYF
once	TRBV7-2	-	TRBJ1-1	TGTGCCAGCAGTATAAGCCTGGACCCCCGGGGCACTGAAGCTTTCTTT	CASSISLDPRGTEAFF
-	TRBV6-5	TRBD2	TRBJ2-1	TGTGCCAGCAGCCGACCTCGACTAGCGGGAGGTAATGAGCAGTTCTTC	CASSRPRLAGGNEQFF
-	TRBV29-1	-	TRBJ2-5	TGCAGCGTTGACCAAGACAACCTTGGGACCCAGTACTTC	CSVDQDNLGTQYF
few	TRBV2	TRBD1	TRBJ1-5	TGTGCCAGCAGTCTCGACAGGGGCGAAAATCAGCCCCAGCATTTT	CASSLDRGENQPQHF
-	TRBV7-6	TRBD2	TRBJ2-3	TGTGCCAGCAGCTTAGGCCGGGCGGGGGGGCCGCCAGATACGCAGTATTTT	CASSLGRAGGPPDTQYF
once	TRBV20-1	TRBD1	TRBJ1-1	TGCAGTGTGCCCCCCGGGACAGGGATCAAAAGGTCTGAAGCTTTCTTT	CSVPPGTGIKRSEAFF
few	TRBV3-1	-	TRBJ1-2	TGTGCCAGCAGCAACCCTGGAAACTATGGCTACACCTTC	CASSNPGNYGYTF
-	TRBV7-7	TRBD1	TRBJ2-7	TGTGCCAGCAGCAAGGCCCGGTCAGCTCGGGACAGGTTTATTTACGAGCAGTACTTC	CASSKARSARDRFIYEQYF
-	TRBV2	-	TRBJ1-2	TGTGCCAGCAGTAAAGGCCCAGGGGCCCTATATGGCTACACCTTC	CASSKGPGALYGYTF
once	TRBV5-1	TRBD1	TRBJ1-4	TGCGCCAGCAGCCTGGACAGGGGCGAGAATGAAAAACTGTTTTTT	CASSLDRGENEKLFF
-	TRBV6-2/TRBV6-3	-	TRBJ2-1	TGTGCCAGCAGTTACGGACTCTCCGGGTACAATGAGCAGTTCTTC	CASSYGLSGYNEQFF
-	TRBV15	-	TRBJ2-3	TGTGCCACCAGCAGAGATGTTAGCAAATCCTCTAGCACAGATACGCAGTATTTT	CATSRDVSKSSSTDTQYF
-	TRBV20-1	TRBD2	TRBJ2-3	TGCAGTGCCGTACTAGCGGTGAGGTCGGATACGCAGTATTTT	CSAVLAVRSDTQYF